A single sample gave rise to the 13 T cell receptor beta chains below, sequenced in a study of blood T cell repertoires in COVID-19 (dated by TCRdb to 2020 to 2021). Library preparation employed the immunoSEQ multiplex PCR assay. The table was pulled from immuneACCESS by TCRdb, which kept in-frame rearrangements only. Such tables lose some clones; where checked, under half of the loss comes from unresolved V genes, and the rest has no known cause. The sample table contains 110,000 or so clones; only one count was recorded for approximately 81% of them. Approximately 3.6% of the sample is in the top ten clones. The sequenced material came from peripheral blood. These receptors came from a man in his forties with acute or convalescent COVID-19.

This sequence joins TRBV5-1 and TRBJ2-1; D is possibly TRBD2 (6 bases). V lost 2 bases and J lost 4, with 13 bases in between. Germline V gene sequence: CDR1 SGHRS, CDR2 YFSETQ. The CDR3 has 15 amino acids. CDR3 coding DNA: TGCGCCAGCAGCTTAGGGGACTGGGAATACAATGAGCAGTTCTTC. Translated, it gives CASSLGDWEYNEQFF. The full variable domain, in which reference TRBV5-1 and TRBJ2-1 provide the parts outside the CDR3, is KAGVTQTPRYLIKTRGQQVTLSCSPISGHRSVSWYQQTPGQGLQFLFEYFSETQRNKGNFPGRFSGRQFSNSRSEMNVSTLELGDSALYLCASSLGDWEYNEQFFGPGTRLTVL.

Comment on this clone: This sample includes further DNA sequences coding for the same CDR3. The chain is built from TRBV12-3 or TRBV12-4 and TRBJ2-5; TRBD2 is a possible D gene (7 bases). With 4 bases removed from V and 5 bases from J, the gap between germline ends came to 11 bases. CDR3 length equals 13 residues. The CDR3, as DNA: TGTGCCAGCAGTTGGGGGGGCAGGGAGACCCAGTACTTC. Translated: CASSWGGRETQYF.

The genes are TRBV30 and TRBJ1-1; D might be TRBD1 (6 bases). CDR1 is GTSNPN, CDR2 SVGIG, per germline (reference sequence). The CDR3 sequence is 15 residues long. The V end lost 0 bases, the J end lost 3 bases, and 14 bases lay between the germline ends. CDR3 nucleotides: TGTGCCTGGAGTGTACACGGGGGGCTGGACACTGAAGCTTTCTTT. This encodes CAWSVHGGLDTEAFF. The whole variable domain, remainder taken from reference TRBV30 and TRBJ1-1, is SQTIHQWPATLVQPVGSPLSLECTVEGTSNPNLYWYRQAAGRGLQLLFYSVGIGQISSEVPQNLSASRPQDRQFILSSKKLLLSDSGFYLCAWSVHGGLDTEAFFGQGTRLTVV.

This clone was recorded a few times. This chain joins TRBV5-1 and TRBJ2-7, with 13 bases identical to TRBD2. The germline V gene encodes CDR1 SGHRS and CDR2 YFSETQ. The V segment lost 3 bases and the J segment 5 bases; nucleotides outside the gene matches: 5. The CDR3 loop spans 15 amino acids. This CDR3 reads CASSSTGTSGDEQYF. The CDR3 DNA follows: TGCGCCAGCAGCTCAACCGGGACTAGCGGGGACGAGCAGTACTTC.

The chain combines TRBV18 with TRBJ1-4; D is possibly TRBD1 (5 bases). Trimming left V 1 base short and J 0 bases short, with 18 bases between. The CDR3 is made up of 19 amino acids. The germline gives CDR1 KGHSH, CDR2 LQKENI. The DNA of the CDR3 is TGTGCCAGCTCACCACTCGCCAAAGGGGTTCCTGCAACTAATGAAAAACTGTTTTTT. This encodes CASSPLAKGVPATNEKLFF.

This chain uses TRBV12-3 or TRBV12-4 with TRBJ2-2; D remains unclear. The CDR3 is made up of 11 amino acids. Trimming removed 6 bases at V and 13 bases at J, with 12 bases between. Here the CDR3 reads CASRTGDGLFF. The CDR3, as DNA: TGTGCCAGCAGAACCGGTGATGGGCTGTTTTTT.

The chain uses TRBV2 and TRBJ2-3; tentatively, D is TRBD2 (5 bases). Per the germline V gene, CDR1 is SNHLY and CDR2 is FYNNEI. Between the trimmed V and J ends, which lost 7 bases and 2 bases, there was a span of 16 bases. This CDR3 spans 15 amino acids. The CDR3 DNA sequence: TGTGCCAGCACCCCAAGCGGTTCCGACACAGATACGCAGTATTTT. Translation: CASTPSGSDTDTQYF.

V is TRBV6-6 and J is TRBJ2-3; D gene uncertain. Germline CDR1 MNHNY, CDR2 SVGAGI (reference sequence). The CDR3 has 16 residues. Trimming took off 0 bases at V and 3 bases at J, with 13 bases between the two ends. The CDR3 spells CASSYSGVGGTDTQYF. The CDR3 DNA reads as TGTGCCAGCAGTTACTCGGGCGTAGGTGGAACAGATACGCAGTATTTT.

The chain couples TRBV5-3 to TRBJ2-7; 9 nucleotides agree with TRBD2. TRBV5-3 is annotated as an ORF whose role is uncertain. J lost 6 bases, V lost 4 bases, and 11 bases had no gene match. The length of the CDR3 is 15 residues. DNA of the CDR3: TGTGCCAGAAGCCCCGGTTGGCGGGGGGGGGCCGAGCAGTACTTC. Translated: CARSPGWRGGAEQYF.

The V and J genes are TRBV7-2 and TRBJ1-5, with a possible D match to TRBD1 (5 bases). Between the trimmed V and J ends, which lost 3 bases and 3 bases, there was a span of 6 bases. Germline V lookup: CDR1 SGHTA, CDR2 FQGNSA. The CDR3 covers 13 residues. CDR3 sequence: CASSLTDNQPQHF. For the CDR3, the DNA is TGTGCCAGCAGCTTGACAGACAATCAGCCCCAGCATTTT.

The V call is TRBV5-4, the J call TRBJ2-6; perhaps TRBD2 as D (5 bases). The CDR3 is 16 residues long. CDR1 and CDR2 from the germline V gene are SGHNT and YYREEE (reference sequence). Trimming cost V 0 bases and J 2 bases, with 9 bases left between them. The CDR3, as DNA: TGTGCCAGCAGCTTGGCACTAGTCCCTGGGGCCAACGTCCTGACTTTC. This gives the protein CASSLALVPGANVLTF.

The chain joins TRBV24-1 to TRBJ1-2; D is undetermined. The CDR3 runs 11 residues. V lost 9 bases and J lost 6, with 10 bases in between. Looked up from germline, CDR1 is KGHDR and CDR2 is SFDVKD. CDR3: CATGSEDGYTF. CDR3 nucleotides: TGTGCCACCGGGTCCGAGGATGGCTACACCTTC.

The chain uses TRBV9 and TRBJ2-3, with D hard to call. CDR3 length: 14 amino acids. Germline CDR1 and CDR2: SGDLS and YYNGEE. The V end lost 0 bases, the J end lost 4 bases, and 9 bases lay between the germline ends. The CDR3 DNA sequence: TGTGCCAGCAGCGTAGTGGCCTTATCAGATACGCAGTATTTT. Its translation is CASSVVALSDTQYF.